These T cell receptor beta chains were read from a single sample in a study of T-cell reconstitution after alpha-beta-depleted transplantation in children. MiXCR was run by TCRdb on the PCR reads, yielding one entry per CDR3 protein. The table lists 640,000 or so distinct CDR3 sequences, approximately 15% of them singletons. Source: PBMCs from the stem cell graft donor, taken from the stem cell graft. Receptor source: a human donor who donated a stem cell graft to a child with acute myeloid leukemia. CDR3s include the opening cysteine and the closing phenylalanine or tryptophan. D genes are given only for firm matches. The listing skips clone size in some rows; elsewhere it reads once, few, many or a size class.

TRBJ2-7 TRBD1 many TRBV7-2 CASSLRTGASSYEQYF TGTGCCAGCAGCCTTAGGACAGGGGCGAGCTCCTACGAGCAGTACTTC
TRBJ2-1 - - TRBV7-3 CASSLTGTASYNEQFF TGTGCCAGCAGCTTAACAGGCACCGCCTCCTACAATGAGCAGTTCTTC
TRBJ1-1 TRBD1 many TRBV29-1 CSVWDRGDTEAFF TGCAGCGTCTGGGACAGAGGGGACACTGAAGCTTTCTTT
TRBJ2-1 TRBD2 - TRBV5-1 CASSLETSVQNEQFF TGCGCCAGCAGCTTGGAAACTAGCGTTCAGAATGAGCAGTTCTTC
TRBJ2-1 TRBD1 once TRBV30 CAWSVLSLDRVGQFF TGTGCCTGGAGTGTACTTAGCCTAGACAGGGTTGGGCAGTTCTTC
TRBJ1-6 TRBD1 many TRBV20-1 CSADRAIGTLPNSPLHF TGCAGTGCCGACAGGGCGATAGGTACCCTACCAAATTCACCCCTCCACTTT
TRBJ2-3 - few TRBV7-3 CASSSLPGGAEDTQYF TGTGCCAGCAGCTCCCTCCCTGGGGGGGCCGAAGATACGCAGTATTTT
TRBJ2-7 TRBD2 few TRBV12-3/TRBV12-4 CASSTGLAGPGKYEQYF TGTGCCAGCAGTACGGGACTAGCGGGTCCGGGCAAATACGAGCAGTACTTC
TRBJ2-1 TRBD1 many TRBV20-1 CSAGGTGGFF TGCAGTGCCGGGGGGACAGGGGGGTTCTTC
TRBJ1-1 - - TRBV5-5 CASSLGVRATEAFF TGTGCCAGCAGCTTGGGCGTCAGGGCCACTGAAGCTTTCTTT
TRBJ2-7 - few TRBV7-9 CASRTSLGDEQYF TGTGCCAGCAGAACGTCACTAGGGGACGAGCAGTACTTC
TRBJ2-7 - few TRBV7-2 CASRLGTKTYEQYF TGTGCCAGCAGACTCGGGACAAAAACCTACGAGCAGTACTTC
TRBJ2-1 - - TRBV7-3 CASSLTGPRNNEQFF TGTGCCAGCAGCTTAACAGGGCCAAGGAATAATGAGCAGTTCTTC
TRBJ1-5 - many TRBV12-3/TRBV12-4 CASSYDGDQPQHF TGTGCCAGCAGTTATGACGGGGATCAGCCCCAGCATTTT
TRBJ2-5 - many TRBV12-3/TRBV12-4 CASSLKGPIQETQYF TGTGCCAGCAGTTTGAAGGGGCCGATCCAAGAGACCCAGTACTTC
TRBJ2-1 TRBD2 few TRBV20-1 CSARPEGRGKSSYNEQFF TGCAGTGCTAGACCAGAGGGGCGGGGGAAGAGCTCCTACAATGAGCAGTTCTTC
TRBJ2-7 - few TRBV20-1 CSAIGVPTVSSYEQYF TGCAGTGCTATCGGGGTCCCCACAGTCTCTTCCTACGAGCAGTACTTC
TRBJ2-2 - - TRBV4-3 CASSQDRGVTGELFF TGCGCCAGCAGCCAAGATAGAGGGGTCACCGGGGAGCTGTTTTTT
TRBJ2-5 - many TRBV29-1 CSHGYEETQYF TGCAGCCACGGCTACGAAGAGACCCAGTACTTC
TRBJ1-2 - - TRBV5-6 CASSLAAAYYGYTF TGTGCCAGCAGCTTGGCGGCAGCGTACTATGGCTACACCTTC
TRBJ1-5 - many TRBV7-2 CASSSRGGVGNQPQHF TGTGCCAGCAGCTCAAGGGGGGGCGTAGGCAATCAGCCCCAGCATTTT
TRBJ2-7 TRBD1 many TRBV20-1 CSAVVGQGSYEQYF TGCAGTGCTGTAGTTGGACAGGGGTCCTACGAGCAGTACTTC
TRBJ2-3 - many TRBV29-1 CSVESTDTQYF TGCAGCGTTGAAAGCACAGATACGCAGTATTTT
TRBJ2-2 TRBD1 many TRBV10-3 CAISEGTVNTGELFF TGTGCCATCAGTGAGGGGACAGTTAACACCGGGGAGCTGTTTTTT